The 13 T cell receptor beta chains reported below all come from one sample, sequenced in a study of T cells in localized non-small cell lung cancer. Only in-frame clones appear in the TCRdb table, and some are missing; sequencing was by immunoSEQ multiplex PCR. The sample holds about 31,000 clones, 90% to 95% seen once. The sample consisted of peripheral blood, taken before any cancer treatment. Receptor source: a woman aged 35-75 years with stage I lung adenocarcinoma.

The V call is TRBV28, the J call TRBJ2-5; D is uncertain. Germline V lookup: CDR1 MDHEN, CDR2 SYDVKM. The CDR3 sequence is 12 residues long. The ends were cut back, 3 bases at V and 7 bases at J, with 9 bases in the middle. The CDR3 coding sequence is TGTGCCAGCAGTTTTCCCTTCGGGACCCAGTACTTC. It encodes CASSFPFGTQYF.

CDR3 sequence (DNA): TGTGCCAGCAGCTTACACCCGGGGACTAGCGGGGGCGTAAACTACGAGCAGTACTTC. Its protein is CASSLHPGTSGGVNYEQYF. This sequence joins TRBV7-2 and TRBJ2-7, with 14 bases aligning to TRBD2. The germline V gene has CDR1 SGHTA and CDR2 FQGNSA. Germline trimming cut 2 bases from V and 3 bases from J; bases unmatched to any gene: 12. The CDR3 contains 19 residues.

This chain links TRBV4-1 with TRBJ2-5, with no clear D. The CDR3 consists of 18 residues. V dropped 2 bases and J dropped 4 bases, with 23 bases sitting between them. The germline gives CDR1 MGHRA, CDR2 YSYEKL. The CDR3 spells CASSQRTHGEVARETQYF. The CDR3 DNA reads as TGCGCCAGCAGCCAACGGACGCATGGAGAAGTCGCTCGAGAGACCCAGTACTTC.

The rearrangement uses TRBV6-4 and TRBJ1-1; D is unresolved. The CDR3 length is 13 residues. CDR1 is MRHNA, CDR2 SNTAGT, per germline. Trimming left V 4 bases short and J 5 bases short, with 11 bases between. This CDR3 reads CASSAVLGTEAFF. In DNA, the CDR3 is TGTGCCAGCAGTGCGGTATTGGGGACTGAAGCTTTCTTT.

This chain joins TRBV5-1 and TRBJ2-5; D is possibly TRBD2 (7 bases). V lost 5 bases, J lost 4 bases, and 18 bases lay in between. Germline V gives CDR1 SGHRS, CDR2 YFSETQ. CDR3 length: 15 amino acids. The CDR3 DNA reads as TGCGCCAGCAGGTATTCCAGGGGAGGGTCAGAGACCCAGTACTTC. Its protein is CASRYSRGGSETQYF.

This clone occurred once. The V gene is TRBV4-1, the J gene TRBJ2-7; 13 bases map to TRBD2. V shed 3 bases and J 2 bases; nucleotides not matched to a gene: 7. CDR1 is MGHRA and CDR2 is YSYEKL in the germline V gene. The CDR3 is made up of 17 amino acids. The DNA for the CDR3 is TGCGCCAGCAGCCATACTAGCGGGAGGGCCCTAACCTACGAGCAGTACTTC. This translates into CASSHTSGRALTYEQYF.

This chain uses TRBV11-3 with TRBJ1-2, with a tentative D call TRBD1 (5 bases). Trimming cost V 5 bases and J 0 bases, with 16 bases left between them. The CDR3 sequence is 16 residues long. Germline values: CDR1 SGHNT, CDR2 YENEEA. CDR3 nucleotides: TGTGCCAGCAGCCTAACCCCGGGACGGACTAACTATGGCTACACCTTC. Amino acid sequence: CASSLTPGRTNYGYTF.

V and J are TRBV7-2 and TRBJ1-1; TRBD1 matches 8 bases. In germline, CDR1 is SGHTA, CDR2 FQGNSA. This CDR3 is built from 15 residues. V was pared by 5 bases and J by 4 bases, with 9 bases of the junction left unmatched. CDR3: CASSIQGEVGTEAFF. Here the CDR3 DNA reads TGTGCCAGCAGCATACAGGGGGAGGTGGGCACTGAAGCTTTCTTT.

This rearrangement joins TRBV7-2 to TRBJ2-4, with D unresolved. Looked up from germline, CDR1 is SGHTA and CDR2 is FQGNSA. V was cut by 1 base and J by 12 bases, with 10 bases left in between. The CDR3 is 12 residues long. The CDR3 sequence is CASSLGVVPQYF. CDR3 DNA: TGTGCCAGCAGCTTAGGGGTCGTTCCTCAGTACTTC.

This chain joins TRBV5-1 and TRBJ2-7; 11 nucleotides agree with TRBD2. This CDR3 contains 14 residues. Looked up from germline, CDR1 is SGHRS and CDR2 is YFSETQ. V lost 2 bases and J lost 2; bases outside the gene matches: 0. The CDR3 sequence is CASSFSGRAYEQYF. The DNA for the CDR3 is TGCGCCAGCAGCTTTAGCGGGAGGGCCTACGAGCAGTACTTC. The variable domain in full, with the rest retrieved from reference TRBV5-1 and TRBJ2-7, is KAGVTQTPRYLIKTRGQQVTLSCSPISGHRSVSWYQQTPGQGLQFLFEYFSETQRNKGNFPGRFSGRQFSNSRSEMNVSTLELGDSALYLCASSFSGRAYEQYFGPGTRLTVT.

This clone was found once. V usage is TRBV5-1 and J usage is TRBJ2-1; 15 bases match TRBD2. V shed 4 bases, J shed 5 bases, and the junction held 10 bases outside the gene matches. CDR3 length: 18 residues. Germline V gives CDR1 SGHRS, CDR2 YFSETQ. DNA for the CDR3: TGCGCCAGCAGCCTCTGGACTAGCGGGGGGGCCGCCCACAATGAGCAGTTCTTC. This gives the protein CASSLWTSGGAAHNEQFF.

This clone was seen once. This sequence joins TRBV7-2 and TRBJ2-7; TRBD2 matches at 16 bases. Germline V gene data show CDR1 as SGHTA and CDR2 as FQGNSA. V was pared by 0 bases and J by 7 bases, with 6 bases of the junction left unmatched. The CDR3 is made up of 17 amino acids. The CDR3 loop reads CASSLAGTSGRVGEQYF. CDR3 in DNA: TGTGCCAGCAGCTTAGCCGGGACTAGCGGGAGGGTTGGAGAGCAGTACTTC.

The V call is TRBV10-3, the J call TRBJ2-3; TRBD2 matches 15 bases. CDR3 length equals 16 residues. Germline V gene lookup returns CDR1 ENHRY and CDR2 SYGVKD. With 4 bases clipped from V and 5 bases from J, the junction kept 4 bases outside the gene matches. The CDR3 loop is CAISGRTSGGGDTQYF. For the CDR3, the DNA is TGTGCCATCAGTGGCAGGACTAGCGGGGGGGGAGATACGCAGTATTTT.